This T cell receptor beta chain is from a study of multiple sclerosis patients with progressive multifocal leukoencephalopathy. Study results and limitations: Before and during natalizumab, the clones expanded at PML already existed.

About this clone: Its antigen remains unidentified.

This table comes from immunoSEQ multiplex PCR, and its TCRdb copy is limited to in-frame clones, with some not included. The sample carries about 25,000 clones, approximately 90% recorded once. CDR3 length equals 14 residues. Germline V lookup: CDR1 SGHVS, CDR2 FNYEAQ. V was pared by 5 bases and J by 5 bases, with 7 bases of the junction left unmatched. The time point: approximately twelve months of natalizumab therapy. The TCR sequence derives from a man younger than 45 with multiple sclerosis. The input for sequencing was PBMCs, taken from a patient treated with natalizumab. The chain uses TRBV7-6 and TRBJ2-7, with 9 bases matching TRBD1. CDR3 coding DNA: TGTGCCAGCAGCCCAAGGACAGGGGTCCACGAGCAGTACTTC. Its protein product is CASSPRTGVHEQYF.